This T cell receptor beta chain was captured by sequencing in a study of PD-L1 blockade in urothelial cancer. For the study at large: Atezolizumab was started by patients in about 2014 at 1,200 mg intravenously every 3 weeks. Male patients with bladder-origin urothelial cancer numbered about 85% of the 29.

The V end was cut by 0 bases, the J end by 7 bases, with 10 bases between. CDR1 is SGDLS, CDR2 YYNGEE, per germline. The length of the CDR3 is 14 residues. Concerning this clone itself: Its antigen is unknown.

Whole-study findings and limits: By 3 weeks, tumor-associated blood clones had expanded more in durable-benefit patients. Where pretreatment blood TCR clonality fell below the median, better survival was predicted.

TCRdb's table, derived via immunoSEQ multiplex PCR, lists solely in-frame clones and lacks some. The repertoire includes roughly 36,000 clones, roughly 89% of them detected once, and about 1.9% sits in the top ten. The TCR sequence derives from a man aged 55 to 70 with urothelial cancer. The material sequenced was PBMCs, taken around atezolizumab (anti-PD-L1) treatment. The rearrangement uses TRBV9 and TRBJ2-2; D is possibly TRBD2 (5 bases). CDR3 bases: TGTGCCAGCAGCGTAGAAATCGGGAACGGGGAGCTGTTTTTT. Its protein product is CASSVEIGNGELFF.